The clone carrying this T cell receptor beta chain has only a few counts. The data are from a study of monozygotic twins with cystic fibrosis. Data came from immunoSEQ multiplex PCR; TCRdb stores just in-frame clones and leaves some out. The sample includes about 36,000 clones, over 75% seen only once; the top ten take roughly 1.5%. V was cut by 7 bases and J by 0 bases, with 13 bases left in between. This CDR3 comprises 15 residues. The V gene's germline CDR1 is SNHLY and CDR2 FYNNEI. The rearrangement links TRBV2 to TRBJ1-3; D is uncertain. The TCR was taken from a girl aged 2 to 10 with cystic fibrosis. Material for sequencing was blood. CDR3 in amino acids: CASTGPQPSGNTIYF. CDR3 DNA: TGTGCCAGCACCGGACCGCAGCCCTCTGGAAACACCATATATTTT.